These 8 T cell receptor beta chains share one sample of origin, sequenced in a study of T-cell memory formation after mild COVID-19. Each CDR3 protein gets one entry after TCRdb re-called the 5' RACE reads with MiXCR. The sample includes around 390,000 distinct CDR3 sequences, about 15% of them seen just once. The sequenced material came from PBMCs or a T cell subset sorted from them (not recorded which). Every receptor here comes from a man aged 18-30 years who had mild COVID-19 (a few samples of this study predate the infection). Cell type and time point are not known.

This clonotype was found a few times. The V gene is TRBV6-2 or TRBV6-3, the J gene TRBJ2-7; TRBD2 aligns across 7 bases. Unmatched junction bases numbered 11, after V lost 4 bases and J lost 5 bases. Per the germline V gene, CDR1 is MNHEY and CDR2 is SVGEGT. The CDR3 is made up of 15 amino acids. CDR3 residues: CASSLLAAGPNEQYV. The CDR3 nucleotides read TGTGCCAGCAGTTTGCTAGCGGCCGGACCCAACGAGCAGTACGTC.

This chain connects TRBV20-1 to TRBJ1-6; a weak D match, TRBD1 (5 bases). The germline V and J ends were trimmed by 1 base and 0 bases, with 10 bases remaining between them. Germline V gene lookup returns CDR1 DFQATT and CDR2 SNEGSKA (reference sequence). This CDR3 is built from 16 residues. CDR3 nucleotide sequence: TGCAGTGCTAGAGCGGGGGGGAGCTCCTATAATTCACCCCTCCACTTT. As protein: CSARAGGSSYNSPLHF.

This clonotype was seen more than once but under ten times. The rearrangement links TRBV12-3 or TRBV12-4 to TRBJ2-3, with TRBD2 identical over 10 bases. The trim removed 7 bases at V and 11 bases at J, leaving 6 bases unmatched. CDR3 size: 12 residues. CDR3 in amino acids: CASNSGGAKQYF. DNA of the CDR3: TGTGCCAGCAACAGCGGGGGGGCTAAGCAGTATTTT.

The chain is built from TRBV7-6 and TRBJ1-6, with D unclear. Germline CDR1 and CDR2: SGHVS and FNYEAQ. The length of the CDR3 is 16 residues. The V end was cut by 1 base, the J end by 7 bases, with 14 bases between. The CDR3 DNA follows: TGTGCCAGCAGCTTAGAAGTTGCAGGACTCAATTCACCCCTCCACTTT. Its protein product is CASSLEVAGLNSPLHF.

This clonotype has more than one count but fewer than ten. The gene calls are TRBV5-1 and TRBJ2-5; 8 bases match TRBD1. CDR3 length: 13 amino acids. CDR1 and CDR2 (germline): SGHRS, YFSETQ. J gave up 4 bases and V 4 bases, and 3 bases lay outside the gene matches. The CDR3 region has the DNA TGCGCCAGCAGCACAGGGGGTGGAGAGACCCAGTACTTC. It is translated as CASSTGGGETQYF.

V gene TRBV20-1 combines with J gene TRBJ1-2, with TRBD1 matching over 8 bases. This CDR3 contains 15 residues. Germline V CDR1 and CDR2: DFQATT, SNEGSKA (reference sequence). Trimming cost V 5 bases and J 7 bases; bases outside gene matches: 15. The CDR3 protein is CSAPKVADRVVGYTF. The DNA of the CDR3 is TGCAGTGCTCCTAAAGTTGCGGACAGGGTCGTTGGCTACACCTTC.

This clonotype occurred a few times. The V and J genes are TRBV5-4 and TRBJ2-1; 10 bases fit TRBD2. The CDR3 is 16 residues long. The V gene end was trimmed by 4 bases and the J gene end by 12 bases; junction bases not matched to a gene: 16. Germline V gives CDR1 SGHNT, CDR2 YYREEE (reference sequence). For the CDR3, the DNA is TGTGCCAGCAGCCCGAACCTAGCGGGGGCCGCAGAAGGGCAGTTCTTC. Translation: CASSPNLAGAAEGQFF. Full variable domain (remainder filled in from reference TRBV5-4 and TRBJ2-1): ETGVTQSPTHLIKTRGQQVTLRCSSQSGHNTVSWYQQALGQGPQFIFQYYREEENGRGNFPPRFSGLQFPNYSSELNVNALELDDSALYLCASSPNLAGAAEGQFFGPGTRLTVL.

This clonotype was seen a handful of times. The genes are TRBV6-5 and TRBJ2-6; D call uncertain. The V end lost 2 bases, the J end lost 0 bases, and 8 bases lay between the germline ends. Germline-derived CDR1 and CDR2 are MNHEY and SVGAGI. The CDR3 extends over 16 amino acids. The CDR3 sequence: CASSYRQYSGANVLTF. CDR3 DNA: TGTGCCAGCAGTTACAGACAATACTCTGGGGCCAACGTCCTGACTTTC.